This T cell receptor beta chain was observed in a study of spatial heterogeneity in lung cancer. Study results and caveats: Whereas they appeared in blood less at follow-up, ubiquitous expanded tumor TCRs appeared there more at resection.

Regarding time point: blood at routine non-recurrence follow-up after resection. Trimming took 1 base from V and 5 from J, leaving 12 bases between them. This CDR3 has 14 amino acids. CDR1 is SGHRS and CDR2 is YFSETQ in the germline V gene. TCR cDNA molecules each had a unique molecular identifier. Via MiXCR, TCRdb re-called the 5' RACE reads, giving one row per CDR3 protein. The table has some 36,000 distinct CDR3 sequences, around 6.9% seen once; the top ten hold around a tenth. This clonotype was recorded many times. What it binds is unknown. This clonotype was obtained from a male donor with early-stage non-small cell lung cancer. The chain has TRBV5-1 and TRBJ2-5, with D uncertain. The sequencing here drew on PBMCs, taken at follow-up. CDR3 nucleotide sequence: TGCGCCAGCAGCTTGATCGGCGGCAAGGAGACCCAGTACTTC. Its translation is CASSLIGGKETQYF.